These T cell receptor beta chains were read from a single sample in a study of CD4 and CD8 cells across lung adenocarcinoma regions. TCRdb fed the PCR reads into MiXCR, producing one record per CDR3 protein. This sample has some 23,000 distinct CDR3 sequences; less than 60% occur once, and the top ten carry roughly 50%. Sample: CD8+ T cells from the center of a lung tumor. Receptors were obtained from a male donor with lung adenocarcinoma. The CD4 and CD8 labels of this study may be unreliable. CDR3s include the opening cysteine and the closing phenylalanine or tryptophan. Each record gives: D gene, J gene, V gene, clone size, CDR3 protein, CDR3 DNA. A D gene is named only where the DNA matches it firmly. Only part of the rows carry a size: once, few, many, or a class if the clone is expanded.

d_gene: NA
j_gene: TRBJ2-3
v_gene: TRBV27
abundance: NA
CDR3aa: CASSLYAAYSTDTQYF
CDR3nt: TGTGCCAGCAGTTTATATGCAGCGTATAGCACAGATACGCAGTATTTT

d_gene: NA
j_gene: TRBJ2-2
v_gene: TRBV6-1
abundance: NA
CDR3aa: CASTIHTGELFF
CDR3nt: TGTGCCAGTACTATCCACACCGGGGAGCTGTTTTTT

d_gene: TRBD2
j_gene: TRBJ2-7
v_gene: TRBV5-1
abundance: few
CDR3aa: CASSLTSGSDEQYF
CDR3nt: TGCGCCAGCAGCTTGACTAGCGGGAGCGACGAGCAGTACTTC

d_gene: NA
j_gene: TRBJ2-5
v_gene: TRBV25-1
abundance: NA
CDR3aa: CASSGVTDGDTQYF
CDR3nt: TGTGCGAGCTCCGGGGTCACCGACGGGGACACCCAGTACTTC

d_gene: NA
j_gene: TRBJ2-1
v_gene: TRBV7-2
abundance: once
CDR3aa: CASSLASYNEQFF
CDR3nt: TGTGCCAGCAGCTTAGCCAGCTACAATGAGCAGTTCTTC

d_gene: NA
j_gene: TRBJ2-1
v_gene: TRBV10-3
abundance: many
CDR3aa: CAINSGRDNEQFF
CDR3nt: TGTGCCATCAATTCCGGGCGGGACAATGAGCAGTTCTTC

d_gene: TRBD2
j_gene: TRBJ2-2
v_gene: TRBV10-2
abundance: NA
CDR3aa: CASTLAGGTGALYF
CDR3nt: TGCGCCAGCACACTAGCGGGAGGGACCGGTGCGCTGTATTTT

d_gene: NA
j_gene: TRBJ2-1
v_gene: TRBV7-2
abundance: many
CDR3aa: CASSLIGSNEQFF
CDR3nt: TGTGCCAGCAGCTTAATCGGGAGCAATGAGCAGTTCTTC

d_gene: NA
j_gene: TRBJ1-6
v_gene: TRBV27
abundance: NA
CDR3aa: CASSLLQGSQPLHF
CDR3nt: TGTGCCAGCAGCCTCTTGCAGGGCAGTCAGCCCCTCCACTTT

d_gene: TRBD2
j_gene: TRBJ2-1
v_gene: TRBV6-1
abundance: many
CDR3aa: CASRASGSSYNEQFF
CDR3nt: TGTGCCAGCAGGGCTAGCGGGAGCTCCTACAATGAGCAGTTCTTC

d_gene: NA
j_gene: TRBJ2-1
v_gene: TRBV12-3/TRBV12-4
abundance: NA
CDR3aa: CASPPRVNEQFF
CDR3nt: TGTGCCAGCCCACCCAGGGTTAATGAGCAGTTCTTC

d_gene: NA
j_gene: TRBJ2-1
v_gene: TRBV7-8
abundance: NA
CDR3aa: CASSLFFSSYNEQFF
CDR3nt: TGTGCCAGCAGCTTATTTTTCAGCTCCTACAATGAGCAGTTCTTC

d_gene: NA
j_gene: TRBJ2-7
v_gene: TRBV6-5
abundance: many
CDR3aa: CASSWTYEQYF
CDR3nt: TGTGCCAGCAGTTGGACCTACGAGCAGTACTTC

d_gene: NA
j_gene: TRBJ2-1
v_gene: TRBV19
abundance: NA
CDR3aa: CASSMFPAGSTHNEQFF
CDR3nt: TGTGCCAGTAGTATGTTCCCCGCCGGATCGACACACAATGAGCAGTTCTTC

d_gene: NA
j_gene: TRBJ2-1
v_gene: TRBV27
abundance: many
CDR3aa: CASSRDGRFYNEQFF
CDR3nt: TGTGCCAGCAGTAGGGACGGTAGATTTTACAATGAGCAGTTCTTC

d_gene: NA
j_gene: TRBJ2-5
v_gene: TRBV9
abundance: many
CDR3aa: CASSAGLQETQYF
CDR3nt: TGTGCCAGCAGCGCCGGCCTTCAAGAGACCCAGTACTTC

d_gene: NA
j_gene: TRBJ2-4
v_gene: TRBV6-1
abundance: many
CDR3aa: CASSVTNIQYF
CDR3nt: TGTGCCAGCAGTGTGACAAACATTCAGTACTTC

d_gene: TRBD2
j_gene: TRBJ2-5
v_gene: TRBV20-1
abundance: many
CDR3aa: CSAREDAKLAGVGETQYF
CDR3nt: TGCAGTGCTAGAGAAGACGCAAAACTAGCGGGAGTGGGAGAGACCCAGTACTTC

d_gene: NA
j_gene: TRBJ2-3
v_gene: TRBV27
abundance: NA
CDR3aa: CAGSGGSARDTQYF
CDR3nt: TGTGCGGGCAGTGGTGGAAGTGCGCGAGATACGCAGTATTTT

d_gene: NA
j_gene: TRBJ1-5
v_gene: TRBV4-1
abundance: NA
CDR3aa: CASSQDHHSRNQPQHF
CDR3nt: TGCGCCAGCAGCCAAGATCACCACAGTCGCAATCAGCCCCAGCATTTT

d_gene: NA
j_gene: TRBJ2-4
v_gene: TRBV27
abundance: once
CDR3aa: CATGLGGGAKNTQYF
CDR3nt: TGTGCCACGGGGCTCGGGGGAGGCGCAAAAAACACCCAGTACTTC

d_gene: TRBD2
j_gene: TRBJ2-7
v_gene: TRBV6-1
abundance: NA
CDR3aa: CASTLAGGTDTQYF
CDR3nt: TGCGCCAGCACACTAGCGGGAGGCACAGACACGCAGTACTTC

d_gene: TRBD1
j_gene: TRBJ2-7
v_gene: TRBV20-1
abundance: NA
CDR3aa: CSARDSRQGVGYEQYF
CDR3nt: TGCAGTGCTAGAGATAGCCGACAGGGGGTCGGATACGAGCAGTACTTC

d_gene: NA
j_gene: TRBJ2-3
v_gene: TRBV6-1
abundance: NA
CDR3aa: CASKVAGAQTGTQYF
CDR3nt: TGTGCCAGCAAAGTGGCGGGGGCGCAGACCGGTACGCAGTATTTT

d_gene: NA
j_gene: TRBJ2-1
v_gene: TRBV30
abundance: NA
CDR3aa: CAWSLGSSYNEQFF
CDR3nt: TGTGCCTGGAGCCTGGGAAGCTCCTACAATGAGCAGTTCTTC

d_gene: NA
j_gene: TRBJ2-3
v_gene: TRBV12-3/TRBV12-4
abundance: many
CDR3aa: CASSLWGEGDTQYF
CDR3nt: TGTGCCAGCAGTTTATGGGGGGAAGGAGATACGCAGTATTTT

d_gene: TRBD2
j_gene: TRBJ2-5
v_gene: TRBV15
abundance: NA
CDR3aa: CATSRDGLVGETQYF
CDR3nt: TGTGCCACCAGCAGAGATGGACTAGTAGGAGAGACCCAGTACTTC

d_gene: TRBD2
j_gene: TRBJ2-3
v_gene: TRBV4-2
abundance: NA
CDR3aa: CASSQTSVSTDIQYF
CDR3nt: TGTGCCAGCAGCCAGACTAGCGTCAGCACAGATATTCAGTATTTC

d_gene: TRBD1
j_gene: TRBJ2-5
v_gene: TRBV9
abundance: NA
CDR3aa: CASSVQGAGETQYF
CDR3nt: TGTGCCAGCAGCGTACAGGGGGCCGGTGAGACCCAGTACTTC

d_gene: TRBD1
j_gene: TRBJ1-1
v_gene: TRBV5-1
abundance: NA
CDR3aa: CASSRGQDTEAFF
CDR3nt: TGCGCCAGCTCAAGGGGGCAGGACACTGAAGCTTTCTTT

d_gene: NA
j_gene: TRBJ2-3
v_gene: TRBV6-5
abundance: once
CDR3aa: CASSYSVRVRGRVQDTQYF
CDR3nt: TGTGCCAGCAGTTACTCGGTAAGGGTTAGGGGCCGTGTCCAAGATACGCAGTATTTT

d_gene: NA
j_gene: TRBJ2-7
v_gene: TRBV27
abundance: medium-sized
CDR3aa: CASSLLGARAGFYEQYF
CDR3nt: TGTGCCAGCAGTTTATTAGGGGCCCGGGCGGGATTCTACGAGCAGTACTTC

d_gene: NA
j_gene: TRBJ2-3
v_gene: TRBV6-1
abundance: NA
CDR3aa: CASSETQAVGTNTQYF
CDR3nt: TGTGCTAGCAGTGAAACGCAGGCTGTGGGCACCAATACGCAGTACTTT

d_gene: NA
j_gene: TRBJ2-3
v_gene: TRBV27
abundance: few
CDR3aa: CASSSYDTQYF
CDR3nt: TGTGCCAGCAGTTCGTACGATACGCAGTATTTT

d_gene: NA
j_gene: TRBJ2-3
v_gene: TRBV6-1
abundance: NA
CDR3aa: CASMGPPTVSTGTQYF
CDR3nt: TGTGCCAGCATGGGCCCCCCTACCGTGAGCACAGGTACGCAGTATTTT

d_gene: TRBD2
j_gene: TRBJ2-5
v_gene: TRBV6-1
abundance: NA
CDR3aa: CASTGLVGESETQYF
CDR3nt: TGTGCCAGCACAGGACTAGTGGGAGAATCGGAGACGCAGTACTTC

d_gene: NA
j_gene: TRBJ2-2
v_gene: TRBV7-2
abundance: many
CDR3aa: CASSPGLWPGELFF
CDR3nt: TGTGCCAGCAGCCCCGGACTATGGCCCGGGGAGCTGTTTTTT

d_gene: NA
j_gene: TRBJ2-3
v_gene: TRBV6-1
abundance: NA
CDR3aa: CASAGAGGRDEDTQYF
CDR3nt: TGTGCCAGCGCGGGAGCCGGGGGCCGTGATGAAGATACGCAGTACTTT

d_gene: TRBD2
j_gene: TRBJ2-3
v_gene: TRBV6-5
abundance: NA
CDR3aa: CASSYTLAGGQETQYF
CDR3nt: TGTGCCAGCAGTTACACCCTCGCGGGAGGTCAGGAGACCCAGTACTTT

d_gene: NA
j_gene: TRBJ2-5
v_gene: TRBV11-2
abundance: many
CDR3aa: CASSFRDQPGEETQYF
CDR3nt: TGTGCCAGCAGTTTCCGGGACCAACCAGGTGAAGAGACCCAGTACTTC

d_gene: NA
j_gene: TRBJ2-3
v_gene: TRBV6-1
abundance: NA
CDR3aa: CASSEAGPGARNTQYF
CDR3nt: TGTGCCAGCAGTGAAGCGGGGCCGGGGGCTAGGAATACTCAGTATTTT

d_gene: NA
j_gene: TRBJ2-3
v_gene: TRBV27
abundance: NA
CDR3aa: CASSPWQSKDTQYF
CDR3nt: TGTGCCAGCAGTCCCTGGCAGAGCAAAGATACGCAGTACTTT

d_gene: NA
j_gene: TRBJ2-1
v_gene: TRBV3-1
abundance: few
CDR3aa: CASSQVNSREQFF
CDR3nt: TGTGCCAGCAGCCAAGTGAATTCACGAGAGCAGTTCTTC

d_gene: NA
j_gene: TRBJ2-1
v_gene: TRBV12-3/TRBV12-4
abundance: NA
CDR3aa: CASSSSGRSNEQFF
CDR3nt: TGTGCCAGCAGTTCGTCAGGGAGGTCCAATGAGCAGTTCTTC

d_gene: TRBD1
j_gene: TRBJ1-2
v_gene: TRBV5-1
abundance: few
CDR3aa: CASSFGTGRLNYGYTF
CDR3nt: TGCGCCAGCAGCTTCGGGACAGGACGCTTAAACTATGGCTACACCTTC

d_gene: TRBD2
j_gene: TRBJ2-3
v_gene: TRBV6-1
abundance: once
CDR3aa: CAGLVAGGTNTQYF
CDR3nt: TGTGCCGGCCTGGTGGCGGGGGGCACAAACACGCAGTATTTT

d_gene: TRBD2
j_gene: TRBJ2-3
v_gene: TRBV27
abundance: many
CDR3aa: CASSLWGSGRTDTQYF
CDR3nt: TGTGCCAGCAGTTTATGGGGTAGCGGGAGAACGGATACGCAGTATTTT

d_gene: TRBD1
j_gene: TRBJ2-3
v_gene: TRBV9
abundance: few
CDR3aa: CASSFGTGTDTQYF
CDR3nt: TGTGCCAGCAGCTTTGGGACAGGGACAGATACGCAGTATTTT

d_gene: NA
j_gene: TRBJ1-5
v_gene: TRBV6-1
abundance: many
CDR3aa: CASSEDWGVGQPQHF
CDR3nt: TGTGCCAGCAGTGAGGATTGGGGAGTAGGTCAGCCCCAGCATTTT

d_gene: TRBD2
j_gene: TRBJ2-5
v_gene: TRBV10-2
abundance: many
CDR3aa: CASRPPGLAGTYQETQYF
CDR3nt: TGCGCCAGCAGACCGCCGGGACTAGCGGGGACGTACCAAGAGACCCAGTACTTC

d_gene: NA
j_gene: TRBJ2-3
v_gene: TRBV6-2/TRBV6-3
abundance: few
CDR3aa: CASSYGIVAASTDTQYF
CDR3nt: TGTGCCAGCAGTTACGGCATTGTAGCTGCTAGCACAGATACGCAGTATTTT

d_gene: NA
j_gene: TRBJ2-5
v_gene: TRBV11-3
abundance: NA
CDR3aa: CASSLGGQPQETQYF
CDR3nt: TGTGCCAGCAGCTTAGGGGGACAACCCCAAGAGACCCAGTACTTC

d_gene: NA
j_gene: TRBJ1-1
v_gene: TRBV6-1
abundance: NA
CDR3aa: CASSEQGMNTEAFF
CDR3nt: TGTGCCAGCAGTGAACAGGGGATGAACACTGAAGCTTTCTTT

d_gene: NA
j_gene: TRBJ2-7
v_gene: TRBV6-5
abundance: NA
CDR3aa: CASSYGLLAYEQYF
CDR3nt: TGTGCCAGCAGTTACGGTTTATTAGCCTACGAGCAGTACTTC

d_gene: NA
j_gene: TRBJ2-1
v_gene: TRBV27
abundance: NA
CDR3aa: CASSLERPSSYKELFF
CDR3nt: TGTGCCAGCAGTTTAGAGAGACCAAGCTCCTACAAGGAGCTGTTTTTC